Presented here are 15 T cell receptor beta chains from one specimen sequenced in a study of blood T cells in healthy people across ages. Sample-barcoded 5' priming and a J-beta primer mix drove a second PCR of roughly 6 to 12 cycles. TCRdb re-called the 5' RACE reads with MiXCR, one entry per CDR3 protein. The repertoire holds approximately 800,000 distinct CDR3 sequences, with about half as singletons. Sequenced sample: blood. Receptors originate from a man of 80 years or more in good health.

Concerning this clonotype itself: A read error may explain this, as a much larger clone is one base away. CDR3: CASSHINEQFF. In DNA, the CDR3 is TGTGCCAGCAGCCATATCAATGAGCAGTTCTTC. This chain uses TRBV14 with TRBJ2-1; no reliable D call. Germline V gives CDR1 SGHDN, CDR2 FVKESK. V lost 3 bases, J lost 6 bases, and 3 bases lay in between. The CDR3 covers 11 residues.

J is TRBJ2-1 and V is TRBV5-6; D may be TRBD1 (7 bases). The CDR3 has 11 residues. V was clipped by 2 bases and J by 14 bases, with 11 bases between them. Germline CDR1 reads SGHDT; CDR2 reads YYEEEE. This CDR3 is CASSFRGVEFF. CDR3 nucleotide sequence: TGTGCCAGCAGCTTCAGGGGGGTCGAGTTCTTC. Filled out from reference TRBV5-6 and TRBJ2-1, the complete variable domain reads DAGVTQSPTHLIKTRGQQVTLRCSPKSGHDTVSWYQQALGQGPQFIFQYYEEEERQRGNFPDRFSGHQFPNYSSELNVNALLLGDSALYLCASSFRGVEFFGPGTRLTVL.

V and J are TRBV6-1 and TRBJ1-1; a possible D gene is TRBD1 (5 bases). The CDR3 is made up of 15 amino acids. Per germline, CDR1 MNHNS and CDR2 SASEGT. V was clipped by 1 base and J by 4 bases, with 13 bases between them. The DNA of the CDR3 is TGTGCCAGCAGTGAAGTTGTGGGGGGGTTCACTGAAGCTTTCTTT. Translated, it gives CASSEVVGGFTEAFF.

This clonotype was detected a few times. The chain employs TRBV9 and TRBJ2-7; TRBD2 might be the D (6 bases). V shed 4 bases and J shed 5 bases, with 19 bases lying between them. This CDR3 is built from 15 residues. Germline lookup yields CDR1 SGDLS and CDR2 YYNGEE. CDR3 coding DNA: TGTGCCAGCAGCCCGTTGGCCGGGAGTCTCGACGAGCAGTACTTC. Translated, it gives CASSPLAGSLDEQYF. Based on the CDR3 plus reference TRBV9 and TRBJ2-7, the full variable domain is DSGVTQTPKHLITATGQRVTLRCSPRSGDLSVYWYQQSLDQGLQFLIQYYNGEERAKGNILERFSAQQFPDLHSELNLSSLELGDSALYFCASSPLAGSLDEQYFGPGTRLTVT.

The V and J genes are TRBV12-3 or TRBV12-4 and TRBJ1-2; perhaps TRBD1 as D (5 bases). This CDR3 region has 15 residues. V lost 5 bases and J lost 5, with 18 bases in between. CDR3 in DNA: TGTGCCAGCAGTATTTCGGGGCGCCCCTGGTATGGCTACACCTTC. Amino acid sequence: CASSISGRPWYGYTF.

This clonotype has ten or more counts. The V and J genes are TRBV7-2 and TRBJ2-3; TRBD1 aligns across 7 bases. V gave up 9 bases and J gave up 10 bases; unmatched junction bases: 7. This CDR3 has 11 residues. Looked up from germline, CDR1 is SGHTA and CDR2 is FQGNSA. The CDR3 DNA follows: TGTGCCAGTAGACAGGGAGACGCGCAGTATTTT. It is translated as CASRQGDAQYF.

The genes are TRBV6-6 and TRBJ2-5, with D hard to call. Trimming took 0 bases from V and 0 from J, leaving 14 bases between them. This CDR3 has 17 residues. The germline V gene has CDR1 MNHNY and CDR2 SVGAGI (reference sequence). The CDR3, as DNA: TGTGCCAGCAGTTACTCTCGTATGGCTGATAACCAAGAGACCCAGTACTTC. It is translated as CASSYSRMADNQETQYF.

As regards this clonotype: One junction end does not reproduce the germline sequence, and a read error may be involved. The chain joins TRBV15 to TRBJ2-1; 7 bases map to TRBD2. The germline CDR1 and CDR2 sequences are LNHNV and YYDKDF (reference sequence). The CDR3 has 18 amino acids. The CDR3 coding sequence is TGTGCCACCAGCAGAGATCAGGCTAGCGGCAGCTCCTGCAATGAGCAGTTCTTC. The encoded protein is CATSRDQASGSSCNEQFF. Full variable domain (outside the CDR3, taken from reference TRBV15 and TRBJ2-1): DAMVIQNPRYQVTQFGKPVTLSCSQTLNHNVMYWYQQKSSQAPKLLFHYYDKDFNNEADTPDNFQSRRPNTSFCFLDIRSPGLGDTAMYLCATSRDQASGSSCNEQFFGPGTRLTVL.

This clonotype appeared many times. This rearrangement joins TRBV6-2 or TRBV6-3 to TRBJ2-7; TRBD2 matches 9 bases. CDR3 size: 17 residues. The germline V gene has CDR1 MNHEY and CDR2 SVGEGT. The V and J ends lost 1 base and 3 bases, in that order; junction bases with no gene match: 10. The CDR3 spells CASSYFVSGSVNYEQYF. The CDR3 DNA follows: TGTGCCAGCAGTTACTTCGTTAGCGGGAGTGTTAACTACGAGCAGTACTTC.

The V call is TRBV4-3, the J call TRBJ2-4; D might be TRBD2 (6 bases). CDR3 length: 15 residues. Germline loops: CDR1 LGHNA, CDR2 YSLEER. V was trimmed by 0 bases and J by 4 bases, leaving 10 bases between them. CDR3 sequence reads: CASSQDLARKNIQYF. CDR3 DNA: TGCGCCAGCAGCCAAGACCTAGCGAGGAAAAACATTCAGTACTTC.

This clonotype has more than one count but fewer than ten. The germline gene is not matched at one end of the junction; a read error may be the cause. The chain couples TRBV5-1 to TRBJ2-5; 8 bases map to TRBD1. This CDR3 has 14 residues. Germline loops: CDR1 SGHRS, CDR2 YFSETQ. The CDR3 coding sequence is TGTGCCAGCAGCCTCGGACAGGGAGTAGAGACCCAGTACTTC. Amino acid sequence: CASSLGQGVETQYF.

The CDR3, as DNA: TGCAGCGTCGGCAAAAACCGGGACAACAATGAGCAGTTCTTC. Its protein is CSVGKNRDNNEQFF. The J gene is TRBJ2-1, the V gene TRBV29-1, with D possibly being TRBD1 (6 bases). V dropped 6 bases and J dropped 5 bases, with 17 bases sitting between them. There are 14 residues in the CDR3. Germline V gene sequence: CDR1 SQVTM, CDR2 ANQGSEA.

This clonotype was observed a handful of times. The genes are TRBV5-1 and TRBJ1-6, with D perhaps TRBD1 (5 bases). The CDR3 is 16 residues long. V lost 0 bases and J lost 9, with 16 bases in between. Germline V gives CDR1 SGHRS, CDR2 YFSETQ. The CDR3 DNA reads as TGCGCCAGCAGCTTGGCCAACGGCCCGGGGGGTTCACCCCTCCACTTT. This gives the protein CASSLANGPGGSPLHF. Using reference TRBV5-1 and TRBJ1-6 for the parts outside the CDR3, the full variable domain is KAGVTQTPRYLIKTRGQQVTLSCSPISGHRSVSWYQQTPGQGLQFLFEYFSETQRNKGNFPGRFSGRQFSNSRSEMNVSTLELGDSALYLCASSLANGPGGSPLHFGNGTRLTVT.

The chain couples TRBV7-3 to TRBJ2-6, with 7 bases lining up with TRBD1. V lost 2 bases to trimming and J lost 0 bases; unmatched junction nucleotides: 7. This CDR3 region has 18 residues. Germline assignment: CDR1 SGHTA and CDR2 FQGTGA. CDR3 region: CASSLDGTANSGANVLTF. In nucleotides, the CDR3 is TGTGCCAGCAGCTTAGATGGGACAGCCAACTCTGGGGCCAACGTCCTGACTTTC. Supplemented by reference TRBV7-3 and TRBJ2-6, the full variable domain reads GAGVSQTPSNKVTEKGKYVELRCDPISGHTALYWYRQSLGQGPEFLIYFQGTGAADDSGLPNDRFFAVRPEGSVSTLKIQRTERGDSAVYLCASSLDGTANSGANVLTFGAGSRLTVL.

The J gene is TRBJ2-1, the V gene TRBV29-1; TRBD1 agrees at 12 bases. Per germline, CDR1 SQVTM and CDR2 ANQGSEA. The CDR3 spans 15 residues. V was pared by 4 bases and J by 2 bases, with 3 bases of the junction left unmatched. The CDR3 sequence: CSVGDRGLTYNEQFF. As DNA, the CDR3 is TGCAGCGTTGGGGACAGGGGGCTGACCTACAATGAGCAGTTCTTC.